This T cell receptor (beta chain) was retrieved from a study of T cell changes during pregnancy in multiple sclerosis. Germline V CDR1 and CDR2: SGHDN, FVKESK. The CDR3 loop spans 16 amino acids. J lost 1 base, V lost 1 base, and 5 bases had no gene match. Sequenced by immunoSEQ multiplex PCR; TCRdb stores in-frame clones only, minus some. Altogether tens of thousands of clones are present, approximately 92% being singletons, with the ten largest covering 2.5% to 3.5%. The V call is TRBV14, the J call TRBJ2-3, with TRBD2 identical over 7 bases. This TCR came from a female donor in good health, enrolled as a control in a pregnancy study. Here the sequenced sample was CD8+ T cells from peripheral blood mononuclear cells, taken in the third trimester of pregnancy. The CDR3 coding sequence is TGTGCCAGCAGCCAAGGATTGGCGGGGGGCACAGATACGCAGTATTTT. It translates to CASSQGLAGGTDTQYF.